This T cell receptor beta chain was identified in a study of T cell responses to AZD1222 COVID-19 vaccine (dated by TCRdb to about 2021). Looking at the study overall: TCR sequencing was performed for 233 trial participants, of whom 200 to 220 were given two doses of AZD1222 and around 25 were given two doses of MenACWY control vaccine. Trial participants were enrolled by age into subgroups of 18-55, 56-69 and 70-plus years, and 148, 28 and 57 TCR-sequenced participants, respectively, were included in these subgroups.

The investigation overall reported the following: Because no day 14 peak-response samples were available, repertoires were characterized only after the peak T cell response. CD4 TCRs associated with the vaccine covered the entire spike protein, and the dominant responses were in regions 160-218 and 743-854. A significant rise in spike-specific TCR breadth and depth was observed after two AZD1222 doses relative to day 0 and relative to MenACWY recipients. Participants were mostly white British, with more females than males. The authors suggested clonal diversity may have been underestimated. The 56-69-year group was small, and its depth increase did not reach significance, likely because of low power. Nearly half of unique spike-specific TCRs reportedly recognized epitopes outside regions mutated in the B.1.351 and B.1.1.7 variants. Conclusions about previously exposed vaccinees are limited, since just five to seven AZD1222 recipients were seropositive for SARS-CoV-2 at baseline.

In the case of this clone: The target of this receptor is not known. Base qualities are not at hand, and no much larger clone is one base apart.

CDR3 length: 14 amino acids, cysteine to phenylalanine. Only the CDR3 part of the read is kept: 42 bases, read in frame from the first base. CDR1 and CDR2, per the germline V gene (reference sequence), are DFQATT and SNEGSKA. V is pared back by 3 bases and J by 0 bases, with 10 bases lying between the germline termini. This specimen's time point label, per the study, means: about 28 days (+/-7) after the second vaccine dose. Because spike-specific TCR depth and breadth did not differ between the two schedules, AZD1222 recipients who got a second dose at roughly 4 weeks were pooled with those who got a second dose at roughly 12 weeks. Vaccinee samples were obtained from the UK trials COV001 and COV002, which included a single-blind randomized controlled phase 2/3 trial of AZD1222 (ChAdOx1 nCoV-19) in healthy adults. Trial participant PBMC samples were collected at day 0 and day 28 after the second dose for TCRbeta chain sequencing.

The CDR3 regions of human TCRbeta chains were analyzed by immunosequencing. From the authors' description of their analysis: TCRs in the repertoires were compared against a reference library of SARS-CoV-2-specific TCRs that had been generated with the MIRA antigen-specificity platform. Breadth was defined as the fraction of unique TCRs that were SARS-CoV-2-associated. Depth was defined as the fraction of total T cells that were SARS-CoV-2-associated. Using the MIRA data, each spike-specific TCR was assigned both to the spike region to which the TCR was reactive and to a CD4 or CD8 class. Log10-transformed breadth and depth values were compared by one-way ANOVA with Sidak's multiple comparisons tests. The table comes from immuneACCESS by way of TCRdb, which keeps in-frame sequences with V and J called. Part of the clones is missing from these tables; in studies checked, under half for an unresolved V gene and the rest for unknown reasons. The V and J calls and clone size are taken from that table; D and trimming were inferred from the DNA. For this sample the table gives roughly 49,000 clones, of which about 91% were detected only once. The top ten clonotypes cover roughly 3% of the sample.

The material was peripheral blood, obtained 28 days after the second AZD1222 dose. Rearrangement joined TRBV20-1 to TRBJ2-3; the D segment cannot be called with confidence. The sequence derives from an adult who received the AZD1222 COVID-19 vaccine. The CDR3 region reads CSASPGASTDTQYF. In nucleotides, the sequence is TGCAGTGCTAGTCCCGGCGCAAGCACAGATACGCAGTATTTT.